The source of this TCR beta chain is a study of T cells in localized non-small cell lung cancer. Findings and caveats of the study: Since sequencing was restricted to only one region of the tumor, intratumor heterogeneity remains a possibility. Uninvolved adjacent lung, not tumor, had the highest T cell clonality. Among the top 100 tumor clones, a median around 57 appeared in adjacent lung.

Sequenced by immunoSEQ multiplex PCR; TCRdb stores in-frame clones only, minus some. This sample has several thousand clones; approximately 59% occur once, and the top ten carry almost 8%. With respect to this clone: Its matching antigen is unknown.

This clonotype originated in a male donor older than 55 with stage I squamous cell lung carcinoma. The sample in question was lymph node tissue, obtained before any cancer treatment.

CDR3 amino acids: CALGLAGANEQFF. The DNA for the CDR3 is TGTGCCCTCGGACTAGCGGGAGCCAATGAGCAGTTCTTC. The chain carries TRBV6-8 and TRBJ2-1, with 13 bases matching TRBD2. V was clipped by 11 bases and J by 6 bases; unmatched bases: 4. The germline CDR1 and CDR2 sequences are MNHGY and SAAAGT. The CDR3 covers 13 residues.